This T cell receptor beta chain was identified during a study of blood T cell repertoires in COVID-19. Study background: Both acute and convalescent COVID-19 samples were obtained from the United States, Italy and Spain.

This clone was seen once. This CDR3 has 13 residues. The germline V and J ends were trimmed by 2 bases and 3 bases, with 4 bases remaining between them. Germline-derived CDR1 and CDR2 are LGHNA and YNFKEQ. Clones were read by immunoSEQ multiplex PCR, and TCRdb kept only the in-frame ones, dropping some. The sample shows over 150,000 clones, over 65% of them seen only once. The V and J genes are TRBV4-2 and TRBJ2-2; D gene uncertain. This TCR came from a man of 80 years or more with acute or convalescent COVID-19. Sequenced input: peripheral blood. CDR3 nucleotides: TGTGCCAGCAGCCAACTTCACACCGGGGAGCTGTTTTTT. Amino acids: CASSQLHTGELFF.